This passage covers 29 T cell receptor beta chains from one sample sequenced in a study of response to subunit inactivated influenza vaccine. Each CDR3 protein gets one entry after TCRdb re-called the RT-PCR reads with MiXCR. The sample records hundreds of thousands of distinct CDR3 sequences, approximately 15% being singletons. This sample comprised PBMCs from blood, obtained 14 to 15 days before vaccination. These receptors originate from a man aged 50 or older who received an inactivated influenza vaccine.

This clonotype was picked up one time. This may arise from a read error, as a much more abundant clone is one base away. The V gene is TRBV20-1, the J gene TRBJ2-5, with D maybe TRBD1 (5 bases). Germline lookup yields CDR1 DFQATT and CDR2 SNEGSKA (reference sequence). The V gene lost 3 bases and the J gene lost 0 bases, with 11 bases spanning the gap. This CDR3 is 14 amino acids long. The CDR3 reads CSASIRTYQETQYF. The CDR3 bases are TGCAGTGCTAGTATCAGGACATACCAAGAGACCCAGTACTTC.

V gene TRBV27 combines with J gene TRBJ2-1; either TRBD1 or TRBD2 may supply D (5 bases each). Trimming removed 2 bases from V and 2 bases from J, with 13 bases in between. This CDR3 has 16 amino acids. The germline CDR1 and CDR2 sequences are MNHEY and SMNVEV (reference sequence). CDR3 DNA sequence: TGTGCCAGCAGTTTACGGGGCAGGGCCACCTACAATGAGCAGTTCTTC. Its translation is CASSLRGRATYNEQFF.

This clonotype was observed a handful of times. CDR3 amino acids: CASSLSDRVPIYGYTF. The CDR3 DNA sequence: TGTGCCAGCAGCTTATCGGACAGGGTCCCTATTTATGGCTACACCTTC. The chain has TRBV7-8 and TRBJ1-2; TRBD1 agrees at 8 bases. The germline V gene encodes CDR1 SGHVS and CDR2 FQNEAQ. With 2 bases clipped from V and 5 bases from J, the junction kept 10 bases outside the gene matches. The CDR3 is made up of 16 amino acids. The full variable domain, its missing parts supplied by reference TRBV7-8 and TRBJ1-2, is GAGVSQSPRYKVAKRGQDVALRCDPISGHVSLFWYQQALGQGPEFLTYFQNEAQLDKSGLPSDRFFAERPEGSVSTLKIQRTQQEDSAVYLCASSLSDRVPIYGYTFGSGTRLTVV.

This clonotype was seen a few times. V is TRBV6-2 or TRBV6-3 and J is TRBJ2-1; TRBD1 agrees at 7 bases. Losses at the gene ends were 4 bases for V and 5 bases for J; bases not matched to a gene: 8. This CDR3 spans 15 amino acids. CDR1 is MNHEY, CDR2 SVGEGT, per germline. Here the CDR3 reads CASSFGTDNNNEQFF. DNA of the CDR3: TGTGCCAGCAGTTTCGGGACAGACAATAACAATGAGCAGTTCTTC.

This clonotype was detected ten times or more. CDR3 sequence reads: CSVGVTGELFF. Here the CDR3 DNA reads TGCAGCGTAGGGGTAACCGGGGAGCTGTTTTTT. The chain uses TRBV29-1 and TRBJ2-2; D perhaps matches TRBD1 (5 bases). CDR1 SQVTM and CDR2 ANQGSEA come from the germline V gene. V was clipped by 6 bases and J by 5 bases, with 7 bases between them. CDR3 length: 11 residues.

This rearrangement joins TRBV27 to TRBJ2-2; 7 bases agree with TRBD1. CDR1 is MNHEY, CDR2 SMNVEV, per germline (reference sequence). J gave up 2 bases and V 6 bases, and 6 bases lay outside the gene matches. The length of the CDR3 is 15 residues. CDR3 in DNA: TGTGCCAGCAGAAAGACAGGGCTAAACACCGGGGAGCTGTTTTTT. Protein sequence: CASRKTGLNTGELFF.

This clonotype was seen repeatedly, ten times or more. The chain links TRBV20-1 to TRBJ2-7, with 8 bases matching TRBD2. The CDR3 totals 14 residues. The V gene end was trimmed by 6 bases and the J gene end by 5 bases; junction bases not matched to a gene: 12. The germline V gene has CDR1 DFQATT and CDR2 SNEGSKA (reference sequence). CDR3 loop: CSAIGTRKSNEQYF. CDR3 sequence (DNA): TGCAGTGCGATCGGGACTAGGAAGAGCAACGAGCAGTACTTC.

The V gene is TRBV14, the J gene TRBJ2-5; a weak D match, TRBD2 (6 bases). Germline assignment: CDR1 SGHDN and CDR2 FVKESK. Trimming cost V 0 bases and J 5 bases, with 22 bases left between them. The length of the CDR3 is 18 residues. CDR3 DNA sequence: TGTGCCAGCAGCCAAGATCGCGAGTGGAGGAGGGCCGGGGAGACCCAGTACTTC. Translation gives CASSQDREWRRAGETQYF.

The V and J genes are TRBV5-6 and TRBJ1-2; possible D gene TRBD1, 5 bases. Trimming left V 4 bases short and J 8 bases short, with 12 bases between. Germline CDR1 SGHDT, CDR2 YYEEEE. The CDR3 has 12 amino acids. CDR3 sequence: CASSRGPPGYTF. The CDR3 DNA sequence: TGTGCCAGCAGCAGGGGACCACCGGGCTACACCTTC.

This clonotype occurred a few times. CDR3 loop: CSASDRDRSYNEQFF. DNA for the CDR3: TGCAGTGCCTCCGACCGGGACAGGAGTTACAATGAGCAGTTCTTC. The gene calls are TRBV20-1 and TRBJ2-1; 8 positions match TRBD1. The CDR3 is 15 residues long. Trimming removed 6 bases from V and 4 bases from J; junction bases left unmatched: 11. Germline CDR1 is DFQATT and CDR2 is SNEGSKA (reference sequence).

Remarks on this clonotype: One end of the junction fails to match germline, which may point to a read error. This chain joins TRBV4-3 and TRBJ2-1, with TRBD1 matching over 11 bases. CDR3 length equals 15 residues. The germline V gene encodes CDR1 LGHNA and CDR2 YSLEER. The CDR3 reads CASSQEDRGLHEHFF. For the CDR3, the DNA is TGCGCCAGCAGCCAAGAGGACAGGGGGCTCCATGAGCATTTCTTC.

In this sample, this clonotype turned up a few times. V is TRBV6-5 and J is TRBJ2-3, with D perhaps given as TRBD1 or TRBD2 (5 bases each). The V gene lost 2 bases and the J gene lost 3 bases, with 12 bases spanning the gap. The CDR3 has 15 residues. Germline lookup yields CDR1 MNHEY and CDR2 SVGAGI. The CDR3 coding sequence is TGTGCCAGCAGTTACCCATCCGGGGCGACAGATACGCAGTATTTT. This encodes CASSYPSGATDTQYF.

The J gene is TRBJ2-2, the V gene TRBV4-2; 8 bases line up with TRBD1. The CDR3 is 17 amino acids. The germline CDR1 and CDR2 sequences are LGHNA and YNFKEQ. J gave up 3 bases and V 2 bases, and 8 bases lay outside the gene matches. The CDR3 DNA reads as TGTGCCAGCAGCCAATGGCGGCAGGGGGCGGACACCGGGGAGCTGTTTTTT. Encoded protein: CASSQWRQGADTGELFF.

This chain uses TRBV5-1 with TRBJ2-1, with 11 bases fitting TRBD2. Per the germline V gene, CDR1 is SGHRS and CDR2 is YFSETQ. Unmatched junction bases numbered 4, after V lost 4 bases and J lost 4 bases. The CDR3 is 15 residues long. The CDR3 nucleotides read TGCGCCAGCAGCAAGACTAGCGGGAATTACAATGAGCAGTTCTTC. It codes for CASSKTSGNYNEQFF.

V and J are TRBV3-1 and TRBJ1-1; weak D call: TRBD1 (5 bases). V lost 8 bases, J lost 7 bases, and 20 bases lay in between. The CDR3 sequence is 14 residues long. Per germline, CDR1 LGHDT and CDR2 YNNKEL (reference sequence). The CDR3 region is CASRYRRGTGEAFF. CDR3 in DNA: TGTGCCAGCCGATACCGAAGGGGCACAGGTGAAGCTTTCTTT.

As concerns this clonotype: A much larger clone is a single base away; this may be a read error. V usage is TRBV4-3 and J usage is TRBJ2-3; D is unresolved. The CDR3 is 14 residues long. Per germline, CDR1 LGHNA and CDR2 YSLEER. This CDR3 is CGSSQDARTDTQYF. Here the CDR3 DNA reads TGCGGCAGCAGCCAAGACGCGAGGACAGATACGCAGTATTTT.

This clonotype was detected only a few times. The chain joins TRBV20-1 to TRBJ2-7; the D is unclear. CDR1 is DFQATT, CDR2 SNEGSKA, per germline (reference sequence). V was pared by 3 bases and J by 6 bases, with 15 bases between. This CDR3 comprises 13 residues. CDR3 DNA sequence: TGCAGTGCTAGCGCCACCACCCCTACCGAGCAGTACTTC. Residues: CSASATTPTEQYF.

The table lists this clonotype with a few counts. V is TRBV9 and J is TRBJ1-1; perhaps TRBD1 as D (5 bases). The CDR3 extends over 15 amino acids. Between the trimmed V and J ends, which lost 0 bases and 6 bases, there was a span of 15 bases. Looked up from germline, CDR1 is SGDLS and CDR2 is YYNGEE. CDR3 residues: CASSVGLQDGSEAFF. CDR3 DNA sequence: TGTGCCAGCAGCGTAGGATTACAGGACGGCTCTGAAGCTTTCTTT.

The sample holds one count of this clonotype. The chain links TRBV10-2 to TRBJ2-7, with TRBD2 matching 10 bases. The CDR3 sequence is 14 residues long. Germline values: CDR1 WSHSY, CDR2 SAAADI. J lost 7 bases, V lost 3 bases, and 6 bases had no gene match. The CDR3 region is CASSEAGGPEEQYF. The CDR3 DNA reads TGCGCCAGCAGTGAAGCGGGGGGGCCGGAGGAGCAGTACTTC.

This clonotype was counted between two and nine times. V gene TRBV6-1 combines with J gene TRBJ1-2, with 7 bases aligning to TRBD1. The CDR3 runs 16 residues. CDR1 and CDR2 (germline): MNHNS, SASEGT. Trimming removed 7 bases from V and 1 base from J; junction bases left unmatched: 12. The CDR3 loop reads CASKKERQGVNYGYTF. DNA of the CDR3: TGTGCCAGCAAAAAGGAGAGGCAGGGGGTTAACTATGGCTACACCTTC.

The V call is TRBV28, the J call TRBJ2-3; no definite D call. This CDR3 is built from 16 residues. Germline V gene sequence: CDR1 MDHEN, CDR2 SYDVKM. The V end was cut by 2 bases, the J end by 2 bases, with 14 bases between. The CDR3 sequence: CASSLIGRHSTDTQYF. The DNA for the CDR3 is TGTGCCAGCAGTTTAATAGGCCGTCACTCCACAGATACGCAGTATTTT.

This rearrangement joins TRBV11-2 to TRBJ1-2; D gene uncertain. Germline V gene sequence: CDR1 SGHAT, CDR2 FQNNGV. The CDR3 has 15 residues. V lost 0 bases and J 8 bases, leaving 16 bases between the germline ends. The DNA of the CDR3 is TGTGCCAGCAGCTTAGAGTTTGTGGCCATGGGCGGCTACACCTTC. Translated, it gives CASSLEFVAMGGYTF.

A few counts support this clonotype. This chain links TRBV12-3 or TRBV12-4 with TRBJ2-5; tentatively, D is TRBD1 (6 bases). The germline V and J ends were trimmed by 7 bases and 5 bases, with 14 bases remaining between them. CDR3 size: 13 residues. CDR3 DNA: TGTGCCAGCAATGCCCTTAGGGGGGAGACCCAGTACTTC. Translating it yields CASNALRGETQYF.

The CDR3 spells CASSLMAAYGYTF. The CDR3 DNA reads as TGTGCCAGCAGTTTAATGGCAGCTTATGGCTACACCTTC. The chain is built from TRBV12-3 or TRBV12-4 and TRBJ1-2, with D uncertain. The CDR3 has 13 residues. The ends were cut back, 2 bases at V and 5 bases at J, with 9 bases in the middle.

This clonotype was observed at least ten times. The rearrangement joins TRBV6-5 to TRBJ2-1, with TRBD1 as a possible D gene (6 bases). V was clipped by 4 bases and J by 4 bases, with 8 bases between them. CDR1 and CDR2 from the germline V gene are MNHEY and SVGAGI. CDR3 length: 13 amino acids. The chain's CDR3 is CASSSTGYNEQFF. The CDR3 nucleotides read TGTGCCAGCAGTTCAACAGGGTACAATGAGCAGTTCTTC.

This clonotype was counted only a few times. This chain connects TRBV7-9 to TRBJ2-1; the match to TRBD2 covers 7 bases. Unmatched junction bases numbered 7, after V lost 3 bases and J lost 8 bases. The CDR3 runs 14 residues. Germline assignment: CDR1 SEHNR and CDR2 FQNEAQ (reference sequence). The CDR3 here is CASSLSGMSHEQFF. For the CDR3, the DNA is TGTGCCAGCAGCTTGAGCGGGATGAGTCATGAGCAGTTCTTC. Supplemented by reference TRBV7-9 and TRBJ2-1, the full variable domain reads DTGVSQNPRHKITKRGQNVTFRCDPISEHNRLYWYRQTLGQGPEFLTYFQNEAQLEKSRLLSDRFSAERPKGSFSTLEIQRTEQGDSAMYLCASSLSGMSHEQFFGPGTRLTVL.

For the CDR3, the DNA is TGTGCCAGCAGGACTACAGGGGGATACACCGGGGAGCTGTTTTTT. This codes for CASRTTGGYTGELFF. This rearrangement joins TRBV6-1 to TRBJ2-2; 8 bases map to TRBD1. The CDR3 is 15 residues long. Germline assignment: CDR1 MNHNS and CDR2 SASEGT. Trimming at V came to 6 bases and at J to 3 bases, leaving 6 bases not matched to a gene.

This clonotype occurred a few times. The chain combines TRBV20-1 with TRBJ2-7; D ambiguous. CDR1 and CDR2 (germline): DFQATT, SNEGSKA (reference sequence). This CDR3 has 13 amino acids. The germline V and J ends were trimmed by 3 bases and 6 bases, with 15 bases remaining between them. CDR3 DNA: TGCAGTGCTAGGGCCCTCCACCGCCCCGAGCAGTACTTC. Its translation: CSARALHRPEQYF.

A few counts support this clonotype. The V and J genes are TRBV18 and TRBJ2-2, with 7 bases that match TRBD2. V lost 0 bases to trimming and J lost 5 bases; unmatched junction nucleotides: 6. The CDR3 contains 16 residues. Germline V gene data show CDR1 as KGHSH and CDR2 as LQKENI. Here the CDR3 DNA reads TGTGCCAGCTCACCACCGCTAGCGGCCTCTACCGGGGAGCTGTTTTTT. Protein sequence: CASSPPLAASTGELFF.